One sample yielded the 6 T cell receptor beta chains listed below, sequenced in a study of blood T cell repertoires in COVID-19. Data came from immunoSEQ multiplex PCR; TCRdb stores just in-frame clones and leaves some out. Seen here are tens of thousands of clones, more than 60% observed once, and the top ten hold over 25%. The specimen sequenced was peripheral blood. Receptors were obtained from a woman aged 65 to 85 with acute or convalescent COVID-19.

A few counts support this clone. The V call is TRBV19, the J call TRBJ1-2; D is perhaps TRBD1 (6 bases). Germline CDR1 reads LNHDA; CDR2 reads SQIVND (reference sequence). The CDR3 length is 15 residues. With 4 bases removed from V and 8 bases from J, the gap between germline ends came to 20 bases. In nucleotides, the CDR3 is TGTGCCAGTAGTAGCCCCAGACAGGCAGGTTCGGGCTACACCTTC. Translating gives CASSSPRQAGSGYTF.

This chain links TRBV19 with TRBJ1-1, with D possibly matching TRBD1 (6 bases). Germline V gene data show CDR1 as LNHDA and CDR2 as SQIVND (reference sequence). V was clipped by 5 bases and J by 6 bases, with 16 bases between them. The CDR3 loop spans 14 amino acids. The chain's CDR3 is CASSSSVTGPEAFF. CDR3 coding DNA: TGTGCCAGTAGTTCCTCAGTTACAGGGCCTGAAGCTTTCTTT.

CDR3: CASSQDLAGVNEQYF. In DNA form, the CDR3 reads TGTGCCAGCAGCCAAGATCTCGCGGGAGTGAACGAGCAGTACTTC. The V and J genes are TRBV3-1 (or the pseudogene TRBV3-2) and TRBJ2-7, with TRBD2 matching over 7 bases. Germline CDR1 reads LGHDT; CDR2 reads YNNKEL (reference sequence). J gave up 5 bases and V 0 bases, and 7 bases lay outside the gene matches. The CDR3 contains 15 residues.

This chain connects TRBV19 to TRBJ1-1; D call uncertain. The CDR3 consists of 15 residues. V gave up 4 bases and J gave up 0 bases, with 12 bases separating them. The germline V gene has CDR1 LNHDA and CDR2 SQIVND (reference sequence). The CDR3 nucleotides are TGTGCCAGTAGTACAAGTACAGTACTGAACACTGAAGCTTTCTTT. Translation: CASSTSTVLNTEAFF.

The V gene is TRBV15, the J gene TRBJ2-5; the D gene is possibly TRBD2 (6 bases). The V and J ends lost 1 base and 3 bases respectively, with 9 bases between them. Germline CDR1 and CDR2: LNHNV and YYDKDF (reference sequence). CDR3 length: 14 amino acids. The CDR3 DNA sequence: TGTGCCACCAGCAGAGTAGGGAGGAAAGAGACCCAGTACTTC. As protein: CATSRVGRKETQYF.

The gene calls are TRBV15 and TRBJ2-1; possibly TRBD2 for D (5 bases). Germline V gene lookup returns CDR1 LNHNV and CDR2 YYDKDF (reference sequence). This CDR3 comprises 17 residues. V was trimmed by 0 bases and J by 2 bases, leaving 14 bases between them. CDR3 sequence (DNA): TGTGCCACCAGCAGAGATCGATCGGGGTATGCCTACAATGAGCAGTTCTTC. Its translation is CATSRDRSGYAYNEQFF.